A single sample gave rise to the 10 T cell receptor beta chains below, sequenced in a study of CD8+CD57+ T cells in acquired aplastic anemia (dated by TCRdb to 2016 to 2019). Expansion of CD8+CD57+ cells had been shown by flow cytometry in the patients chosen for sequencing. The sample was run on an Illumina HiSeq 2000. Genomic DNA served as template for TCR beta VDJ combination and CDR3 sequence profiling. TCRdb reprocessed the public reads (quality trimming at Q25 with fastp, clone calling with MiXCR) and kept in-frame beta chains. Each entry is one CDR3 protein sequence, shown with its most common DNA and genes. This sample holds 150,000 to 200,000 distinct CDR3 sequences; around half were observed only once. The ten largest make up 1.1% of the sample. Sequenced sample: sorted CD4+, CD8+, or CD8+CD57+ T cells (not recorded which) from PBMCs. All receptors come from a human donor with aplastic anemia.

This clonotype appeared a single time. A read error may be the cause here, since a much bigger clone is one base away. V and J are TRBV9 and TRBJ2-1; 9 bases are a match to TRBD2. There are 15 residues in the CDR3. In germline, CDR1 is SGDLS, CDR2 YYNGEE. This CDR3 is CASTVGASGINEQFF. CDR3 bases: TGTGCCAGCACCGTAGGGGCTAGCGGGATCAATGAGCAGTTCTTC.

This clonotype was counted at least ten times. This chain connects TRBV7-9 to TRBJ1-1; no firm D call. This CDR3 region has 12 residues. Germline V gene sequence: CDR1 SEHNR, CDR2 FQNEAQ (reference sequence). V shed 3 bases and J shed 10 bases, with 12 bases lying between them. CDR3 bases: TGTGCCAGCAGCTTTACTCAGCAATTAGCTTTCTTT. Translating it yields CASSFTQQLAFF.

This CDR3 reads CASSEGVAGHDEQYF. The CDR3, as DNA: TGCGCCAGCAGTGAGGGGGTGGCAGGTCACGACGAGCAGTACTTC. This chain connects TRBV10-2 to TRBJ2-7, with D unresolved. V lost 2 bases, J lost 5 bases, and 16 bases lay in between. The CDR3 is made up of 15 amino acids. Germline loops: CDR1 WSHSY, CDR2 SAAADI.

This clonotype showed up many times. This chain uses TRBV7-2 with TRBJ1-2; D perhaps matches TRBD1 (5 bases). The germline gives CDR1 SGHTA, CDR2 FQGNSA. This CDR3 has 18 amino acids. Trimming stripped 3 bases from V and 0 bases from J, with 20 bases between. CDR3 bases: TGTGCCAGCAGCTTGCTTACACCCCACCAGGGAGCTAACTATGGCTACACCTTC. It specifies CASSLLTPHQGANYGYTF.

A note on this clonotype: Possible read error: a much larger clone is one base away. The CDR3 bases are TGTGCCAGTAGTATTCATCTACCAGCGGGGGGCAACAATGAGCAGCTCTTC. This sequence encodes CASSIHLPAGGNNEQLF. V and J are TRBV19 and TRBJ2-1; 9 nucleotides match TRBD2. This CDR3 is 17 amino acids long. Germline CDR1 and CDR2: LNHDA and SQIVND (reference sequence).

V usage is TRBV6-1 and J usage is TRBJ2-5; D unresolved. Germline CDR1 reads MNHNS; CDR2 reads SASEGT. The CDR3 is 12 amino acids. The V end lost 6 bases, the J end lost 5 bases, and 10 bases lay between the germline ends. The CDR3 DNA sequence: TGTGCCAGCAGCTCCCTTTGGGAGACCCAGTACTTC. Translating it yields CASSSLWETQYF.

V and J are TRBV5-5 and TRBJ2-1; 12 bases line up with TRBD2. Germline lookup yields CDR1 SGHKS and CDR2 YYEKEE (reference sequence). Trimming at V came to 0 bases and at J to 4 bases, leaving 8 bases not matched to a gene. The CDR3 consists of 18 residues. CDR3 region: CASSLARLAGGIYNEQFF. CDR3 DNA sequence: TGTGCCAGCAGCTTGGCCAGGCTAGCGGGGGGGATTTACAATGAGCAGTTCTTC.

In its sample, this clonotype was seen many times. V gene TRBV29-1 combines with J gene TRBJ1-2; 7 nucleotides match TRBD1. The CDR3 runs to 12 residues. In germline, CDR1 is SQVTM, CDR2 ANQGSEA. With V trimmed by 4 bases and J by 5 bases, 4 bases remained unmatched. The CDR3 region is CSVGAGGYGYTF. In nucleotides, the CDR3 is TGCAGCGTTGGGGCAGGGGGATATGGCTACACCTTC.

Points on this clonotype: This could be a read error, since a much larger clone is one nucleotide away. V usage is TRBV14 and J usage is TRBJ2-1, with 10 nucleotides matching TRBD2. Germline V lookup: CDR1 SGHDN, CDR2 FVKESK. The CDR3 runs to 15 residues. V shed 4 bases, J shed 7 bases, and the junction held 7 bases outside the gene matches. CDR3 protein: CASSLSGGAGNEQFF. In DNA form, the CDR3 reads TGTGCCAGCAGCCTCAGCGGGGGGGCCGGGAATGAGCAGTTCTTC.

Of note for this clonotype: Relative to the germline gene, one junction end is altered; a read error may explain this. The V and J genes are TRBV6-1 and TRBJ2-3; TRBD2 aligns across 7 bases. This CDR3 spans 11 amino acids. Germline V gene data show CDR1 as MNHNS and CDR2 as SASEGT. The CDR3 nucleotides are TGCCGACTAGCTCCCACAGATACGCAGTATTTT. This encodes CRLAPTDTQYF.